These 10 T cell receptor beta chains share one sample of origin, sequenced in a study of siplizumab effects on memory and regulatory T cells. Repertoires were generated with immunoSEQ multiplex PCR, while TCRdb's copy carries only in-frame clones and drops some. The sample records about 100,000 clones, 75% to 95% being singletons. The sequencing input was CD4+ T cells sorted from blood. These TCRs come from a human donor in good health.

This chain joins TRBV7-3 and TRBJ2-1; tentatively, D is TRBD1 (6 bases). The CDR3 is 16 residues long. In germline, CDR1 is SGHTA, CDR2 FQGTGA. Trimming took 5 bases from V and 1 from J, leaving 15 bases between them. CDR3 bases: TGTGCCAGCAGCCTCCGGAACAGGGAGTCCTACAATGAGCAGTTCTTC. It translates to CASSLRNRESYNEQFF.

This sequence joins TRBV6-5 and TRBJ1-2, with 7 nucleotides matching TRBD1. Looked up from germline, CDR1 is MNHEY and CDR2 is SVGAGI. The CDR3 length is 15 residues. V trimming: 5 bases; J trimming: 0 bases; junction bases outside the gene matches: 6. CDR3 sequence (DNA): TGTGCCAGCAGTACGGACAGGAGAGCTAACTATGGCTACACCTTC. Protein product: CASSTDRRANYGYTF.

The chain recombines TRBV19 with TRBJ1-2; 10 nucleotides align to TRBD1. The CDR3 is 12 residues long. From germline, CDR1 is LNHDA and CDR2 SQIVND (reference sequence). Trimming took 6 bases from V and 6 from J; bases not matched to a gene: 1. The CDR3 is CASRGQGHGYTF. The CDR3 DNA reads as TGTGCCAGTAGGGGACAGGGGCATGGCTACACCTTC.

The V gene is TRBV5-6, the J gene TRBJ1-6; the D is unclear. This CDR3 comprises 15 residues. The ends were cut back, 0 bases at V and 9 bases at J, with 13 bases in the middle. CDR1 SGHDT and CDR2 YYEEEE come from the germline V gene. The DNA of the CDR3 is TGTGCCAGCAGCTTGGGGCCACCCCGGGGTTCACCCCTCCACTTT. As protein: CASSLGPPRGSPLHF.

The sample holds one count of this clone. The chain is built from TRBV6-6 and TRBJ2-5; no reliable D call. Judging by the DNA end, TRBJ2-7 fits better; the J call may be wrong. In germline, CDR1 is MNHNY, CDR2 SVGAGI (reference sequence). The length of the CDR3 is 14 residues. CDR3 sequence reads: CASSHPVATYEQYF. CDR3 in DNA: TGTGCCAGCAGTCACCCTGTGGCCACCTACGAGCAGTACTTC.

Comments on this clone: At the DNA level, this CDR3 is encoded by other sequences in the same sample as well. Here the CDR3 reads CASSQDRNYGYTF. Here the CDR3 DNA reads TGCGCCAGCAGCCAAGACAGAAACTATGGCTACACCTTC. The V and J genes are TRBV4-3 and TRBJ1-2; no definite D call. Trimming removed 0 bases from V and 2 bases from J, with 4 bases in between. The germline V gene has CDR1 LGHNA and CDR2 YSLEER. This CDR3 contains 13 residues.

The chain carries TRBV10-3 and TRBJ1-1; 9 bases match TRBD1. The CDR3 contains 16 residues. After removal of 5 bases from V and 0 bases from J, the junction contained 7 bases not matched to a gene. Looked up from germline, CDR1 is ENHRY and CDR2 is SYGVKD. CDR3 residues: CAISKGQGGLNTEAFF. CDR3 in DNA: TGTGCCATCAGTAAGGGACAGGGAGGTTTGAACACTGAAGCTTTCTTT.

The chain employs TRBV7-2 and TRBJ2-2; either TRBD1 or TRBD2 may fit D (5 bases each). Germline V gene data show CDR1 as SGHTA and CDR2 as FQGNSA. The V and J ends lost 2 bases and 7 bases respectively, with 14 bases between them. The CDR3 has 15 amino acids. CDR3: CASSLSGTLGGELFF. The CDR3 DNA reads TGTGCCAGCAGCTTAAGTGGGACCCTGGGCGGGGAGCTGTTTTTT.

This clone was seen only once. The rearrangement uses TRBV27 and TRBJ2-2, with 7 bases that match TRBD2. The V gene end was trimmed by 6 bases and the J gene end by 4 bases; junction bases not matched to a gene: 5. The germline CDR1 and CDR2 sequences are MNHEY and SMNVEV (reference sequence). CDR3 length equals 14 residues. CDR3 in DNA: TGTGCCAGCAGACTTGGGGGGGGCACCGGGGAGCTGTTTTTT. It translates to CASRLGGGTGELFF.

The chain uses TRBV7-2 and TRBJ2-1, with 11 bases matching TRBD2. The CDR3 contains 16 residues. J was trimmed by 10 bases and V by 5 bases; bases with no gene match: 13. The V gene's germline CDR1 is SGHTA and CDR2 FQGNSA. The DNA for the CDR3 is TGTGCCAGCAGCCCCTCCCTAGCGGGGGGTTCGAAAGAGCAGTTCTTC. Protein sequence: CASSPSLAGGSKEQFF.